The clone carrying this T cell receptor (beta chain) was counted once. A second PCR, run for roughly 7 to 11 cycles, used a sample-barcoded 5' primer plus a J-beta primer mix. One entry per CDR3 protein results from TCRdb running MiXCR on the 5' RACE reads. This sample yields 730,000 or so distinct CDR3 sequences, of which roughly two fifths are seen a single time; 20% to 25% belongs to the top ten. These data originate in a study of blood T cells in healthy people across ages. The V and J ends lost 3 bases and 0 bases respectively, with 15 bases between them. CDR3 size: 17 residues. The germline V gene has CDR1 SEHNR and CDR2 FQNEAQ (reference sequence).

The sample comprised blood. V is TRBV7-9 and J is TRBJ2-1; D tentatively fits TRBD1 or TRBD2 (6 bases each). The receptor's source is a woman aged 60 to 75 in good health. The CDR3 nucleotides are TGTGCCAGCAGCTTCCCTGGAGGGGGGAGCTCCTACAATGAGCAGTTCTTC. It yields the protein CASSFPGGGSSYNEQFF.